This TCR beta chain came from a study of human T cells and chemical hapten exposure. At the level of the study: The use of 2% DPC on approximately 2 cm by approximately 2 cm of upper inner arm skin constituted sensitization. TCR yields differed between samples (mainly from small differences in pooled library volume).

Each CDR3 protein gets one entry after TCRdb re-called the RACE reads with MiXCR. Of some 83,000 distinct CDR3 sequences detected, over 8.5% appear once; the ten largest clones hold 4% to 5%. This CDR3 has 17 residues. Germline CDR1 SGHVS, CDR2 FNYEAQ. V lost 5 bases and J lost 4; bases outside the gene matches: 8. The sample holds many counts of this clonotype. Time point specified: patch test 1, 2 weeks after DPC sensitization. Sample treatment: therapeutic diphenylcyclopropenone sensitization with weekly scalp DPC. J is TRBJ2-1 and V is TRBV7-6; the match to TRBD2 covers 13 bases. This specimen consisted of whole blood, obtained in connection with sensitization to the hapten diphenylcyclopropenone (DPC). This receptor was identified in a woman between 45 and 65 years old with alopecia areata. Some clones in this sample may be carry-over from other donors' samples. The CDR3 bases are TGTGCCAGCAGCCAAAGGACTAGCGGGGGACGATACAATGAGCAGTTCTTC. Translating gives CASSQRTSGGRYNEQFF.